This TCR beta chain stems from a study of read filtering for tumor transcriptome and immune sequencing (dated by TCRdb to about 2020). About the study as a whole: The cohort had about 17 male and some 15 female patients with a mean age of around 69 years, ranging from 47 to 80. As a main aim, a read-filtering strategy for immune repertoire data was addressed, with the specific question being whether clonotypes supported by a single read should be removed. Using the same bone marrow samples, the study compared TCR repertoires obtained by targeted immune repertoire sequencing with those obtained by bulk whole-transcriptome sequencing. Whole-transcriptome libraries were prepared with the TruSeq RNA Access Library Prep Kit after DNase treatment. By revised international staging, under 10 patients were R-ISS I, 16 were R-ISS II and 6 or 7 were R-ISS III. Per sample, about 4.05 to 10.27 million TCR-region mapped reads were obtained with IR-seq, compared with only roughly 80 to 1,300 with RNA-seq.

The junction shows trimming of 4 bases on V and 0 bases on J, plus 10 bases between the germline ends. Looking up the germline V gene yields CDR1 MGHRA and CDR2 YSYEKL. The CDR3 runs 15 residues from the cysteine to the phenylalanine. CDR3 DNA is the only sequence kept; it has 45 bases, read in frame from the first base. The investigation overall reported the following: Rather than purified T cells, the sorted CD138-negative fraction was a mixed bone marrow immune population. Compared with RNA-seq, IR-seq captured clonotypes at much higher depth and more reliably, and a smaller IR-seq throughput was enough to identify most shared clonotypes. The correlation between IR-seq and RNA-seq shared clonotype proportions was increased by removal of single-read clonotypes. In IR-seq, 80% to 85% of clonotypes but approximately 3.8% of total reads were represented by single-read clonotypes, whereas in RNA-seq, about 69% of clonotypes and around 45% of reads were represented by single-read clonotypes.

TCR libraries were constructed from 400 to 500 ng RNA using the Immunoverse kit, and molecular barcoded adaptors covering alpha/delta and beta/gamma chains were employed. TCR library preparation was performed with the same RNA that was used for transcriptome sequencing. Sequencing of TCR libraries was carried out on an Illumina HiSeq 4000 with 2 x 150 cycles. The original pipeline was this. With MiXCR, TCR reads were aligned to human V, D, J and C references and assembled into CDR3 clonotypes, with quality filtering and error correction included. The tcR package in R was used for analysis of clonotype counts and gene usage diversity. Raw mapping reads were checked after the RNA-seq reads had been mapped by STAR aligner version 2.5.3a onto the human GRCh37 genome. To test the effect of sequencing depth on detected clonotypes, IR-seq fastq files were randomly downsampled using Seqtk 1.3. TCRdb ran its own pipeline on the public reads, namely fastp trimming at Q25 and MiXCR clone calling, and kept in-frame beta chains. Every distinct CDR3 protein forms one entry, paired with its most common genes and DNA. The V and J calls and clone size are TCRdb's, not the authors'. In all, the sample holds 130,000 or so distinct CDR3 sequences, and under 15% of those were seen once. The ten largest account for roughly 7.6% of the sample.

Bone marrow was sampled from every patient at the time of active disease. Ficoll-Hypaque density gradient centrifugation was used to isolate bone marrow mononuclear cells. Myeloma plasma cells were removed and CD138-negative cells were collected by negative selection after labeling with CD138 magnetic microbeads on a MACS separator. Flow cytometry with CD138 antibodies on an Attune NxT was used to check how pure the isolated cells were. TRIzol reagent was used to extract total RNA, and a NanoDrop spectrophotometer was used to quantify the extracted RNA. Paired RNA-seq and IR-seq were performed on the CD138-negative bone marrow sample of each patient. This clonotype was seen at least ten times. There is no known antigen for this receptor. No base-level quality is on record; no much larger clone is a single base apart.

Sequencing was done on a sample of a population of CD138-negative cells sorted from bone marrow. The intended sense of this specimen's cell subset or site label: bone marrow mononuclear cells depleted of CD138+ plasma/myeloma cells by negative magnetic selection. The clonotype originates from a donor at least 40 years old with multiple myeloma. The V gene is TRBV4-1 and the J gene is TRBJ1-3, with no confidently assigned D gene. The CDR3 region reads CASSPRTVSGNTIYF. The DNA sequence reads TGCGCCAGCAGCCCCAGGACGGTCTCTGGAAACACCATATATTTT.